The TCR beta chain described here comes from a study of identical twins (dated by TCRdb to 2015 to 2016). Background on the whole study: TCR alpha and beta repertoires from monozygotic twins, unrelated adults of various ages and cord blood were deep-sequenced to test whether fetal clonotypes persist. To rule out contamination, replicate twin experiments were performed at different times with different library preparation protocols.

General conclusions and limits of the study: Zero-insertion analyses could be partly confounded by invariant T cells such as MAIT and iNKT, though diverse VJ usage argued against such confounding for most clonotypes. Because the same donors could not be followed over many years, conclusions were based on cross-sectional statistical analysis. In monozygotic twins, out-of-frame TCR alpha sharing was systematically underestimated by recombination models, although the models agreed with sharing between unrelated individuals. Abundant cord blood beta clonotypes carried fewer insertions; young adult naive repertoires showed a weaker similar trend, while memory repertoires showed none. Excess twin sharing in beta out-of-frame sequences was weaker because fewer shared sequences lowered the signal-to-noise ratio. Compared with coincidental sharing between unrelated individuals, out-of-frame TCR alpha sequences shared between twins showed an excess of sequences with low generation probability.

This clonotype was picked up a small number of times. This clone's antigen is unknown. The input lacks base qualities; no much larger clone sits a single base away. Inclusive of the bounding cysteine and phenylalanine, the CDR3 is 17 residues long. The CDR3 DNA has 51 bases and is translated from base 1. Between the V and J ends, shortened by 2 bases and 4 bases respectively, the junction contains 17 bases. All donors were healthy Caucasians. The twin cohort comprised three pairs of female monozygotic twins, all aged roughly 18 to 30 years. Miltenyi CD45RO+ enrichment and human naive T-cell isolation kits were used to isolate memory (CD45RO+) and naive T cells from PBMC. The library was obtained by 5' RACE. The instrument given in TCRdb is Illumina HiSeq 2000. Template switching added a universal primer binding site, and the final cDNA carried a unique molecular identifier that allowed TCR cDNA molecules to be counted accurately. Specific primers in the conserved constant-segment region were used to synthesize first-strand cDNA for TCR alpha and beta chains. To control for contamination, every cDNA library carried two barcodes: a SMART-Mk sample barcode plus Illumina barcodes. Two successive PCR steps introduced TruSeq adapter sequences along with Illumina sample barcodes. TCR alpha and beta cDNA libraries were sequenced on the Illumina HiSeq platform with custom primers. In the paper's pipeline: Raw reads were processed with MiGEC to extract unique molecular identifiers, and MiXCR was used to determine CDR3 positions. For each individual, recombination models were inferred using an EM algorithm with the repgenHMM and IGoR tools. The analysis of shared clonotypes was done with the tcR package in R, with sharing normalized by the product of cloneset sizes. To study raw recombination free of thymic and clonal selection effects, out-of-frame nonproductive sequences were analyzed. The public reads were run again by TCRdb, first through fastp at Q25 and then through MiXCR, and only productive beta chains were kept. Rows are unified per CDR3 protein, each entry keeping the most common DNA and genes. The V and J calls here are based on TCRdb, not the publication. This sample is represented by hundreds of thousands of distinct CDR3 sequences; approximately 8% of them were singletons. About 2.1% of the sample goes to the ten largest clones.

The same sample was also studied in work on yellow fever vaccine responses in identical twins. The second study's authors report: According to the authors, in identical twins the way T cells responded to vaccination appeared partly convergent and partly personalized. Focusing on identical twins, the study followed the T cell clones that responded to the vaccine, and did so with precision.

This receptor chain uses TRBV12-3 or TRBV12-4 and TRBJ2-2, and TRBD2 may be the D gene, going by 6 matching bases. The clonotype was recovered from a woman aged 18-29 years in good health. The material sequenced was memory (CD45RO+) T cells sorted from blood. Reading the label with the study, this specimen's cell subset or site is: CD45RO+ enriched T cells. The DNA reads as follows: TGTGCCAGCAGTTTATCTCGGGAGTTACGGGGCACCGGGGAGCTGTTTTTT. It is translated as CASSLSRELRGTGELFF.